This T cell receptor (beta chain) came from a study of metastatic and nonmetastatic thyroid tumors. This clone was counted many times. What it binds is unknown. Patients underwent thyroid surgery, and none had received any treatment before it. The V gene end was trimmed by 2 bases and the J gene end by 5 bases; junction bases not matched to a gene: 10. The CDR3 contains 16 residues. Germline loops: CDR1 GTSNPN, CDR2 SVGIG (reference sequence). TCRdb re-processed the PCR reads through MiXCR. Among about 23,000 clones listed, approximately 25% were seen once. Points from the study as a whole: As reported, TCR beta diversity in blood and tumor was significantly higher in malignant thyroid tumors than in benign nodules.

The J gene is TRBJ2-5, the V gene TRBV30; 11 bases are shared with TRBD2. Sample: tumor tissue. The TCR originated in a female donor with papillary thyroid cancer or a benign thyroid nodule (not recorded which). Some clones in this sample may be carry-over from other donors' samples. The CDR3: CAWSSLAGGPQETQYF. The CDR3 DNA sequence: TGTGCCTGGAGTAGCTTAGCGGGGGGGCCACAGGAGACCCAGTACTTC.